One T cell receptor beta chain is described in this entry. Its specific antigen is unknown. Nothing much larger sits one base from this clone, and base qualities are not available. From the germline V gene, CDR1 is SGHVS and CDR2 is FNYEAQ. The germline ends are 8 bases apart after V is trimmed by 5 bases and J by 7 bases. Inclusive of the bounding cysteine and phenylalanine, the CDR3 is 11 residues long. Just CDR3 DNA is preserved here, 33 bases in frame from base 1. One collaborating source in Seattle enrolled patients during active infection and followed them longitudinally through the course of disease. The collaborating institutions used their own protocols to collect whole blood in K2EDTA tubes. For TCRbeta analysis, collaborator samples were shipped as frozen whole blood, as isolated PBMCs, or as DNA extracted from either sample type. TCRbeta CDR3 regions were amplified from genomic DNA using the immunoSEQ Assay, a bias-controlled multiplex PCR. The study's processing was this. The number of nucleated cells in each sample was estimated by amplification of reference gene primers within the assay. Sequence reads were collapsed and filtered to measure the absolute abundance of every unique TCRbeta CDR3 rearrangement. For each sample, productive Simpson clonality was calculated by taking the square root of Simpson's diversity index across productive rearrangements. The immuneACCESS repertoire file appears here via TCRdb, limited to in-frame rearrangements. These files lack a portion of the clones; in checked studies, under half of the deficit traces to unresolved V genes, and the cause of the others is not known. V and J calls and clone size are as listed in that table; D and trimming were resolved from the DNA. This sample lists 310,000 or so clones; approximately 90% were detected once. The ten largest make up 2.2% of the sample.

This sample was included in a study of blood T cell repertoires in COVID-19 (TCRdb year 2020). Context from the whole study: Samples from collaborators originated in the United States, Italy and Spain and spanned both the acute and convalescent phases of COVID-19. Where available, HLA class I and class II types were taken from metadata supplied by the sample provider and were not determined by assay-based typing. A freely available public database, intended as a resource for researchers studying the immune response to SARS-CoV-2, is where the repertoires were released. The samples were drawn from two sources: the first 160 participants of the ongoing ImmuneRACE study, and 1,254 subjects contributed by 6 global collaborators. Sample metadata almost always included a de-identified subject ID, COVID-19 status, age in years and sex. Subjects who had been exposed to COVID-19, were actively infected with it, or had recovered from it provided the deeply sampled blood TCRbeta repertoires that made up the dataset. The material from the prospective study consisted of cDNA or gDNA derived from T cells, B-cell-depleted T cells, or PBMCs.

The paper as a whole reports these results and caveats: How much clinical and demographic metadata was included differed by source and by participant, and the metadata was provided uncurated.

This receptor was taken from a woman between 25 and 40 years old with COVID-19, enrolled during active disease. Sequenced: peripheral blood. The sequence joins TRBV7-6 to TRBJ1-2, with an unclear D gene assignment. CDR3 sequence: CASSAGTGYTF. The nucleotide sequence reads TGTGCCAGCAGCGCGGGAACTGGCTACACCTTC.